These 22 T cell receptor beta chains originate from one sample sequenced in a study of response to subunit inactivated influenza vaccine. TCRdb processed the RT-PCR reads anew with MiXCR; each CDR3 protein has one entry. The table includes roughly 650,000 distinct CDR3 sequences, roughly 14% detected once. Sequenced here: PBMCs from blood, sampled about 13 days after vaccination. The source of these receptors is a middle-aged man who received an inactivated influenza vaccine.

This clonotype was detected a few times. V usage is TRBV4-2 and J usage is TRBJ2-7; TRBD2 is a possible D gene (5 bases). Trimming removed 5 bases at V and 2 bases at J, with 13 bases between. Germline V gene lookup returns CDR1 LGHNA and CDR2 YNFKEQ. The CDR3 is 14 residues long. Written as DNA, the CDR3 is TGTGCCAGCAGCGTACTGCGGGCTACCTACGAGCAGTACTTC. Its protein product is CASSVLRATYEQYF.

CDR3 loop: CASRATSYEQYF. CDR3 coding DNA: TGTGCCAGCAGAGCGACTAGCTACGAGCAGTACTTC. The rearrangement links TRBV2 to TRBJ2-7, with D perhaps matching TRBD2 (6 bases). Trimming shortened V by 6 bases and J by 3 bases, and 9 bases separated the two germline ends. The CDR3 runs 12 residues. CDR1 and CDR2 (germline): SNHLY, FYNNEI.

The CDR3 DNA reads TGTGCCAGCAGCCTAGGAACTGAGGCAGATACGCAGTATTTT. It is translated as CASSLGTEADTQYF. V usage is TRBV7-6 and J usage is TRBJ2-3; D remains unclear. Trimming took 5 bases from V and 4 from J, leaving 13 bases between them. The CDR3 runs 14 residues. CDR1 is SGHVS and CDR2 is FNYEAQ in the germline V gene.

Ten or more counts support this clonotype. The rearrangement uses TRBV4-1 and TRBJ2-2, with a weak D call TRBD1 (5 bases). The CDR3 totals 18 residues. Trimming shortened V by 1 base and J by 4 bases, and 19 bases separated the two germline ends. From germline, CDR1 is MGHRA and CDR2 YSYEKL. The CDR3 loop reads CASSQAPRVVQGTGELFF. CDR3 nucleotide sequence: TGCGCCAGCAGCCAAGCCCCGAGAGTTGTTCAGGGCACCGGGGAGCTGTTTTTT.

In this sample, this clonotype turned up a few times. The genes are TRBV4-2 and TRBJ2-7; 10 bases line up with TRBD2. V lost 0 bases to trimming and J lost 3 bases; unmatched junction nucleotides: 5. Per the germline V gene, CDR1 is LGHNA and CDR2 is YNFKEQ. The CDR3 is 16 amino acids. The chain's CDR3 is CASSQEVSGGHYEQYF. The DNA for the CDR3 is TGTGCCAGCAGCCAAGAGGTTAGCGGGGGGCACTACGAGCAGTACTTC.

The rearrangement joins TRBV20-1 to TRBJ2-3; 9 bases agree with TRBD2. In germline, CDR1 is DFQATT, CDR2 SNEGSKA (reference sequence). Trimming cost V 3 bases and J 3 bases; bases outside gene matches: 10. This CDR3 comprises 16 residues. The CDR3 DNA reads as TGCAGTGCTAGTAGCGGGAGTCAGATTTTAACAGATACGCAGTATTTT. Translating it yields CSASSGSQILTDTQYF.

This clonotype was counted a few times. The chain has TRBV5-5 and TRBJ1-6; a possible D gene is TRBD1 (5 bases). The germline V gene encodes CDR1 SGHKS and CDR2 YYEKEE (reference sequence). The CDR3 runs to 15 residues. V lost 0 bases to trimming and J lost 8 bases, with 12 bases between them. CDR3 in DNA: TGTGCCAGCAGCTTGGGGGGCCCGGCAGATTCACCCCTCCACTTT. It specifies CASSLGGPADSPLHF.

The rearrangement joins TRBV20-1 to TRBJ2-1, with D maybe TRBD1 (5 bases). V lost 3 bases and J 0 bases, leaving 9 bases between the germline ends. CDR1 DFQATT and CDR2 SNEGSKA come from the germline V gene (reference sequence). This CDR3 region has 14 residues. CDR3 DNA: TGCAGTGCTAGTATGACAGTCTCCTACAATGAGCAGTTCTTC. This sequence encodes CSASMTVSYNEQFF.

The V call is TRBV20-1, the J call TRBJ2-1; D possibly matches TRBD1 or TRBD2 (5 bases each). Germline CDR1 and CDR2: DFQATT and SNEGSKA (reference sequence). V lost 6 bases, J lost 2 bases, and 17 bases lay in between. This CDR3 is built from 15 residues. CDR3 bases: TGCAGTGCGATATCGGGGCGCCAGCCCTACAATGAGCAGTTCTTC. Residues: CSAISGRQPYNEQFF.

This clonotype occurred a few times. CDR3 amino acids: CASSQDRTSRPDTQYF. CDR3 DNA sequence: TGTGCCAGCAGCCAAGATCGAACTAGCAGACCAGATACGCAGTATTTT. This chain joins TRBV3-1 and TRBJ2-3; D perhaps matches TRBD2 (6 bases). Between the trimmed V and J ends, which lost 0 bases and 4 bases, there was a span of 14 bases. The CDR3 runs to 16 residues. Germline CDR1 reads LGHDT; CDR2 reads YNNKEL (reference sequence).

The CDR3: CAISERTVGELFF. As DNA, the CDR3 is TGTGCCATCAGTGAGCGGACAGTCGGGGAGCTGTTTTTT. The V call is TRBV10-3, the J call TRBJ2-2, with D possibly matching TRBD1 (6 bases). Looked up from germline, CDR1 is ENHRY and CDR2 is SYGVKD. The CDR3 totals 13 residues. The V end lost 2 bases, the J end lost 7 bases, and 8 bases lay between the germline ends.

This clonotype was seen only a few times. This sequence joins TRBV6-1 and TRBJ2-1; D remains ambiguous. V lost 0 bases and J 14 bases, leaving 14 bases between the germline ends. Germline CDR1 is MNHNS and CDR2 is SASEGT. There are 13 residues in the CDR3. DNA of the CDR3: TGTGCCAGCAGTGAAGCGCTCAAATATGGGGAGTTCTTC. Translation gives CASSEALKYGEFF.

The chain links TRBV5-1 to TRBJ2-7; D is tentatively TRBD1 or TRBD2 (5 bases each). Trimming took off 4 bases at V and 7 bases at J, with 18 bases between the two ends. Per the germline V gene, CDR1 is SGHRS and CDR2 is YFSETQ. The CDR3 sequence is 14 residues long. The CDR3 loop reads CASSDPGRPQEQYF. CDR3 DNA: TGCGCCAGCAGCGATCCGGGACGACCTCAAGAGCAGTACTTC.

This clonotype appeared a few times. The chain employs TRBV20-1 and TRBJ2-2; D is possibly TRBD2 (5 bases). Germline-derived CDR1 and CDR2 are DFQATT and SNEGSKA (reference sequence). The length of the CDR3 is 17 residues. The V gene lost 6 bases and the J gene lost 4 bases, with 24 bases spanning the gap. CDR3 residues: CSARSGLLRAGTGELFF. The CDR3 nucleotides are TGCAGTGCAAGATCTGGTCTTTTGCGGGCTGGCACCGGGGAGCTGTTTTTT.

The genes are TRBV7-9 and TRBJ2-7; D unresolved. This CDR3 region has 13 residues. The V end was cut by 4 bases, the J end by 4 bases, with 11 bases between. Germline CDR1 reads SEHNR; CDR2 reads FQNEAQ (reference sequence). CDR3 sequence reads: CASSSPYYYEQYF. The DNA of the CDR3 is TGTGCCAGCAGCTCACCATACTATTACGAGCAGTACTTC.

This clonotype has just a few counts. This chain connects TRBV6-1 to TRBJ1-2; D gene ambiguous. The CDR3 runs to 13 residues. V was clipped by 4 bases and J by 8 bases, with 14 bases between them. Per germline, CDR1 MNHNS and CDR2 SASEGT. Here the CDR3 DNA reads TGTGCCAGCAGTGGGGTAATTATAGGCGGCTACACCTTC. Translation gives CASSGVIIGGYTF.

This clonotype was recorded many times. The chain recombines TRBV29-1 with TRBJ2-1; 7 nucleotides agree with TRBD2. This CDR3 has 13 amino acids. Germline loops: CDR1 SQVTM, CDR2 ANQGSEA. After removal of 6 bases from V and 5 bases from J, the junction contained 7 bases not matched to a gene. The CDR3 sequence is CSVGTGGHNEQFF. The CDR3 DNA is TGCAGCGTCGGGACGGGAGGACACAATGAGCAGTTCTTC.

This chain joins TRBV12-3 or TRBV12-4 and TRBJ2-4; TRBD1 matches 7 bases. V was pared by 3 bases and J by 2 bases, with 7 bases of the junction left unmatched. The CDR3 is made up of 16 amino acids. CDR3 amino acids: CASSFVAGGSKNIQYF. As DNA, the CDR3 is TGTGCCAGCAGTTTTGTGGCAGGGGGATCCAAAAACATTCAGTACTTC.

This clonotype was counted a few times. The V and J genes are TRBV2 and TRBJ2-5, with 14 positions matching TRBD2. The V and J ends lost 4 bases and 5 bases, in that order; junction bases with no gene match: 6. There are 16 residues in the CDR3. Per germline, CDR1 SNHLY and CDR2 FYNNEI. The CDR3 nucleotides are TGTGCCAGCAGTGGGGGACTAGCGGGAGTCTTCGAGACCCAGTACTTC. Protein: CASSGGLAGVFETQYF.

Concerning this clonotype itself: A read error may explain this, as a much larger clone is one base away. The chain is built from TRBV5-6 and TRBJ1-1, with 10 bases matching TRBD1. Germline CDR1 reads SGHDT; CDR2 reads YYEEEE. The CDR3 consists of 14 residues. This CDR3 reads CASRYRDRGYESFF. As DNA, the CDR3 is TGTGCCAGCAGATACCGGGACAGGGGTTATGAATCTTTCTTT.

The CDR3 loop is CSAGGGQDSQFF. As DNA, the CDR3 is TGCAGTGCAGGGGGAGGACAGGACTCGCAGTTCTTC. The chain links TRBV20-1 to TRBJ2-1; TRBD1 might be the D (7 bases). Trimming cost V 6 bases and J 12 bases, with 18 bases left between them. There are 12 residues in the CDR3. Germline-derived CDR1 and CDR2 are DFQATT and SNEGSKA (reference sequence).

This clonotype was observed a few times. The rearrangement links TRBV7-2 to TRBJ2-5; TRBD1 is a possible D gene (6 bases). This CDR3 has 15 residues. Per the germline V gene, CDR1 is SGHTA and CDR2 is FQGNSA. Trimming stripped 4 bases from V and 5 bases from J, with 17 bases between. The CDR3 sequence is CASSSLGQTYETQYF. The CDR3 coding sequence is TGTGCCAGCAGCTCGCTCGGACAGACCTATGAGACCCAGTACTTC.